The T cell receptor (beta chain) under discussion was sequenced for a study of cytomegalovirus exposure and HLA in healthy donors. The PCR contained 60 Vbeta and 13 Jbeta primers. Profiled with immunoSEQ multiplex PCR; TCRdb holds only in-frame clones, not every one. The sample lists fewer than 200,000 clones; more than 60% were seen once. J gave up 6 bases and V 5 bases, and 10 bases lay outside the gene matches. The CDR3 sequence is 15 residues long. Per the germline V gene, CDR1 is MNHNY and CDR2 is SVGAGI (reference sequence). The clonotype was recovered from a human donor in good health. Sequenced material: PBMCs. The chain carries TRBV6-6 and TRBJ2-7; 10 positions match TRBD1. The CDR3: CASSLRDRGGGEQYF. As DNA, the CDR3 is TGTGCCAGCAGTCTCCGGGACAGGGGTGGGGGCGAGCAGTACTTC.